The clone carrying this TCR beta chain was observed many times. Its antigen remains unknown. The data are from a study of identical twins. Study conclusions and caveats: Conclusions were drawn cross-sectionally by statistical analysis, without following the same donors.

This CDR3 is built from 15 residues. Per germline, CDR1 SGHKS and CDR2 YYEKEE (reference sequence). Deletions cut 2 bases from V and 0 bases from J, with 6 bases between. TCRdb recomputed calls from the 5' RACE reads with MiXCR, one row per CDR3 protein. The top ten hold roughly 1.5% of the sample, which has 700,000 to 950,000 distinct CDR3 sequences, approximately 13% seen once. This sample was shared with a second study, whose subject was yellow fever vaccine responses in identical twins.

The rearrangement uses TRBV5-5 and TRBJ2-6; no firm D call. Source material: PBMCs. The origin of this receptor is a woman under 30 in good health. CDR3 protein: CASSFTNSGANVLTF. The CDR3 DNA is TGTGCCAGCAGCTTTACTAACTCTGGGGCCAACGTCCTGACTTTC.